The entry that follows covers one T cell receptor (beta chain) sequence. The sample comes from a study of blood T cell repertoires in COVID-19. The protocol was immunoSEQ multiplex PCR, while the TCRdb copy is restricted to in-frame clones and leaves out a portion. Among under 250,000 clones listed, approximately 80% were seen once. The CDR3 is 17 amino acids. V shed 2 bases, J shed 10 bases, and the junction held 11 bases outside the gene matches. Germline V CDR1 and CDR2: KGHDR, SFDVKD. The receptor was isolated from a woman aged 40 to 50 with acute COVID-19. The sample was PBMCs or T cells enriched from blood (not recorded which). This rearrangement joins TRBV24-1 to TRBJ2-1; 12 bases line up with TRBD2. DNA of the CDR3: TGTGCCACCAGTGATTCGAGACTAGCGGGAGAAGGTGAGGAGCAGTTCTTC. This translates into CATSDSRLAGEGEEQFF.